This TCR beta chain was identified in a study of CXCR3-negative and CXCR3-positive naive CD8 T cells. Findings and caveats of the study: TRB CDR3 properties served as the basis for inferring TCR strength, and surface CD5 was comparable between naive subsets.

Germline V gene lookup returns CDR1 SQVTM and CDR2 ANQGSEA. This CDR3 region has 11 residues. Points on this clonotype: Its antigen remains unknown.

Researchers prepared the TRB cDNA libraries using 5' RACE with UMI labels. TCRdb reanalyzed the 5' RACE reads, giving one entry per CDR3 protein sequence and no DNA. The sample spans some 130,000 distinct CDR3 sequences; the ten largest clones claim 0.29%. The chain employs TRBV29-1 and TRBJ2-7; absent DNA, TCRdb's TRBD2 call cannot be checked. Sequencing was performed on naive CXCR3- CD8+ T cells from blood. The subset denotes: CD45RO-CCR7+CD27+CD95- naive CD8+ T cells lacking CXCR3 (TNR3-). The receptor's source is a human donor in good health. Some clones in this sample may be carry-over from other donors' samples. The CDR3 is CSVPGLREQYF.